This T cell receptor beta chain emerged from a study of blood T cells in healthy people across ages. Study background: For every two T cells, template switching captured about one barcoded beta molecule.

Sample-barcoded 5' priming and a J-beta primer mix drove a second PCR of roughly 7 to 11 cycles. TCRdb reanalysed the 5' RACE reads using MiXCR and keeps one entry per CDR3 protein. This table holds roughly 2 million distinct CDR3 sequences, around half found once. General study points: Total diversity from one million sequenced T cells was likely underestimated.

The CDR3 length is 16 residues. From germline, CDR1 is LGHNA and CDR2 YNFKEQ. Between the trimmed V and J ends, which lost 1 base and 5 bases, there was a span of 17 bases. This clonotype was counted only a few times. Its antigen is undetermined. Material for sequencing was blood. The gene calls are TRBV4-2 and TRBJ2-5, with D possibly TRBD2 on 6 matching bases. The source of this sequence is a woman aged 40 to 50 in good health. This CDR3 reads CASSQAGVAARETQYF. The CDR3 DNA reads as TGTGCCAGCAGCCAAGCAGGCGTAGCGGCGCGGGAGACCCAGTACTTC.